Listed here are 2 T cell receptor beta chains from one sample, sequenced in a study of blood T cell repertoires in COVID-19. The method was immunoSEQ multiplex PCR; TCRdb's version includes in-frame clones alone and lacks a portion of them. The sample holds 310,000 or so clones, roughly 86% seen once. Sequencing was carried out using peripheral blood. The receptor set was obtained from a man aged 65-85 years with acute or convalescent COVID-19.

The CDR3 nucleotides are TGTGCCAGCAGTTCCCACGCGAAGATACAGGGGCCCACCCAGGCCCAGTACTTC. Translated, it gives CASSSHAKIQGPTQAQYF. The chain uses TRBV2 and TRBJ2-5; 7 bases are shared with TRBD1. The germline gives CDR1 SNHLY, CDR2 FYNNEI. V was clipped by 5 bases and J by 9 bases; unmatched bases: 24. CDR3 length: 18 amino acids.

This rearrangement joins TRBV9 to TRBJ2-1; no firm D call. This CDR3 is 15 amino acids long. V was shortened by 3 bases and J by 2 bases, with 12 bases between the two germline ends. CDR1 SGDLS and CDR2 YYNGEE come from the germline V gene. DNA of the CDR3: TGTGCCAGCAGCGCCTCACTACTCCCCTACAATGAGCAGTTCTTC. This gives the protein CASSASLLPYNEQFF.